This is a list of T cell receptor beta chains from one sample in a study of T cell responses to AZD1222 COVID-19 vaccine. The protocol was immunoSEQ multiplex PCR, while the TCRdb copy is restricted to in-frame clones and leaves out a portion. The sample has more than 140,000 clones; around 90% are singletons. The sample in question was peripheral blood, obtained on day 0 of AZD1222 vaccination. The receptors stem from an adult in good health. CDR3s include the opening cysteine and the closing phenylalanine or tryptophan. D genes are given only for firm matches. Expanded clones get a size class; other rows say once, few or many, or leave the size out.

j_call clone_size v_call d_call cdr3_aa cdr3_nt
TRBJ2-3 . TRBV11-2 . CASSFTSAVDTQYF TGTGCCAGCAGCTTCACTAGTGCTGTGGATACGCAGTATTTT
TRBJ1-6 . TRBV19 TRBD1 CASSPRDRGARSPLHF TGTGCCAGTAGCCCTAGGGACAGGGGGGCCCGTTCACCCCTCCACTTT
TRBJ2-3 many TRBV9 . CASSEAGWSTDTQYF TGTGCCAGCAGCGAGGCAGGGTGGAGCACAGATACGCAGTATTTT
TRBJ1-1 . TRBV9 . CASSVGGVETEAFF TGTGCCAGCAGCGTAGGGGGGGTTGAGACTGAAGCTTTCTTT
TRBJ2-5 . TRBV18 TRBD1 CASSPTGRETQYF TGTGCCAGCTCACCGACAGGGAGAGAGACCCAGTACTTC
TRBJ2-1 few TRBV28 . CASSTSLGEQFF TGTGCCAGCAGTACCTCACTAGGGGAGCAGTTCTTC
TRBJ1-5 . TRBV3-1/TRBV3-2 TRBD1 CASSQGWTGDNQPQHF TGTGCCAGCAGCCAAGGTTGGACAGGGGATAATCAGCCCCAGCATTTT
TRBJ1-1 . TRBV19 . CASSIGNRMNTEAFF TGTGCCAGTAGTATTGGAAACAGAATGAACACTGAAGCTTTCTTT
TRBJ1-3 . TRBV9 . CASSVGGAGGNTIYF TGTGCCAGCAGCGTAGGTGGGGCTGGTGGAAACACCATATATTTT
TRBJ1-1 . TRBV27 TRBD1 CASSVRDRDLYTEAFF TGTGCCAGCAGTGTCCGGGACAGGGACCTCTACACTGAAGCTTTCTTT
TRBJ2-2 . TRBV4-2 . CASSQAARAGELFF TGTGCCAGCAGCCAAGCAGCTCGCGCGGGGGAGCTGTTTTTT
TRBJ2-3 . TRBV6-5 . CASSRDPPDTQYF TGTGCCAGCAGTAGGGATCCACCAGATACGCAGTATTTT
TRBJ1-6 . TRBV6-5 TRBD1 CASRSRDSANSPLHF TGTGCCAGCAGGTCTCGGGACAGCGCCAATTCACCCCTCCACTTT
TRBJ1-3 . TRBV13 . CASSLDGGNTIYF TGTGCCAGCAGCTTAGATGGGGGTAACACCATATATTTT
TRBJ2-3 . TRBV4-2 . CASSGGRSTDTQYF TGTGCCAGCAGCGGGGGGCGGAGCACAGATACGCAGTATTTT
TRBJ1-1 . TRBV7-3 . CASSPFGGRGEAFF TGTGCCAGCAGCCCCTTCGGGGGAAGGGGTGAAGCTTTCTTT
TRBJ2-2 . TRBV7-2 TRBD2 CASSQIAGGPVAGELFF TGTGCCAGCAGTCAAATAGCGGGGGGGCCTGTGGCCGGGGAGCTGTTTTTT
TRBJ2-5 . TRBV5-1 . CASSLSGGTQYF TGCGCCAGCAGCTTGAGTGGAGGGACCCAGTACTTC
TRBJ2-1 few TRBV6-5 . CASSYGGLVDEQFF TGTGCCAGCAGTTACGGGGGTTTAGTCGATGAGCAGTTCTTC
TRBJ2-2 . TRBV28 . CCSGLGGVRTGELFF TGCTGCAGCGGGCTCGGTGGGGTACGGACCGGGGAGCTGTTTTTT
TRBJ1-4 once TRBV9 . CASSVGGATNEKLFF TGTGCCAGCAGCGTAGGAGGGGCAACTAATGAAAAACTGTTTTTT
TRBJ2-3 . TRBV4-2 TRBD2 CASSQGASGLSTDTQYF TGTGCCAGCAGCCAAGGGGCTAGCGGTCTTAGCACAGATACGCAGTATTTT
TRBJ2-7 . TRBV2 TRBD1 CASSERTGGSYEQYF TGTGCCAGCAGTGAAAGGACAGGGGGGTCCTACGAGCAGTACTTC
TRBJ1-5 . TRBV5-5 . CASSLSGGNQPQHF TGTGCCAGCAGCTTGTCGGGGGGCAATCAGCCCCAGCATTTT
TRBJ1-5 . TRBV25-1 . CASSVGSNQPQHF TGTGCCAGCAGTGTGGGTAGCAATCAGCCCCAGCATTTT
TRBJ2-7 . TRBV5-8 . CASSETGLEQYF TGTGCCAGCAGCGAAACGGGACTCGAGCAGTACTTC
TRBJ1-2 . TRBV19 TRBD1 CASSIEGRGGSYYGYTF TGTGCCAGTAGTATAGAAGGCAGGGGGGGTTCGTACTATGGCTACACCTTC
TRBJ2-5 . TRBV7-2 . CASSSVGLDQETQYF TGTGCCAGCAGCTCCGTGGGACTGGACCAAGAGACCCAGTACTTC
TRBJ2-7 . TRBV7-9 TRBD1 CASSLTGDEQYF TGTGCCAGCAGCCTAACAGGGGACGAGCAGTACTTC
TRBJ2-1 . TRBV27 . CASSPQAPLHEQFF TGTGCCAGCAGTCCCCAGGCCCCCCTCCACGAGCAGTTCTTC
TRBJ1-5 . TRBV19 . CASSIGGLNNQPQHF TGTGCCAGTAGTATAGGAGGGCTCAACAATCAGCCCCAGCATTTT
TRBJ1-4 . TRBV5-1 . CASSTGLSLVIEKLFF TGCGCCAGCAGCACGGGACTCTCCTTGGTAATAGAAAAACTGTTTTTT
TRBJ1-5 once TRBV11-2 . CASSLIGIHQPQHF TGTGCCAGCAGCTTAATTGGGATCCATCAGCCCCAGCATTTT
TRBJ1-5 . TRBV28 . CASSLVSWDNQPQHF TGTGCCAGCAGTTTGGTCAGTTGGGACAATCAGCCCCAGCATTTT
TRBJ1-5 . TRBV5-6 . CASSLFRLNQPQHF TGTGCCAGCAGCTTGTTTCGCCTCAATCAGCCCCAGCATTTT
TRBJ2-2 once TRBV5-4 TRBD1 CASAQGLRQGNTGELFF TGTGCCAGCGCACAGGGGTTGCGGCAGGGGAACACCGGGGAGCTGTTTTTT
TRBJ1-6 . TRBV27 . CASSFRQTHSPLHF TGTGCCAGCAGTTTTAGACAGACCCATTCACCCCTCCACTTT
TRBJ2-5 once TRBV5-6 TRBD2 CASSLVLSGGAGETQYF TGTGCCAGCAGCTTGGTCCTCAGCGGGGGGGCCGGGGAGACCCAGTACTTC
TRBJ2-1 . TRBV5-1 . CASSLEGEGYEQFF TGCGCCAGCAGTCTCGAGGGGGAAGGCTATGAGCAGTTCTTC
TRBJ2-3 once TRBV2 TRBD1 CASSEHDRGLATQYF TGTGCCAGCAGTGAGCACGACAGGGGGTTAGCGACGCAGTATTTT
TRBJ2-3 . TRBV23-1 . CATTPGEVRYF TGCGCCACTACCCCTGGGGAGGTTAGGTATTTT
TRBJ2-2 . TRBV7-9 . CASSLRGHENTGELFF TGTGCCAGCAGCTTAAGGGGACACGAAAACACCGGGGAGCTGTTTTTT
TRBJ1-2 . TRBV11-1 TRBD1 CASSRGQGAGYTF TGTGCCAGCAGCCGGGGACAGGGTGCCGGCTACACCTTC
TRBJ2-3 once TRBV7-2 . CASSRLTSTDTQYF TGTGCCAGCAGCCGCCTGACGAGCACAGATACGCAGTATTTT
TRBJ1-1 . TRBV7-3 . CASSLSSTNTEAFF TGTGCCAGCAGCTTAAGTTCCACGAACACTGAAGCTTTCTTT
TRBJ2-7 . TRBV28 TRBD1 CASSLQTGDEQYF TGTGCCAGCAGTTTACAAACAGGGGACGAGCAGTACTTC
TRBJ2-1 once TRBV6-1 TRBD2 CASSEGLAGGLRQFF TGTGCCAGCAGTGAGGGACTAGCGGGAGGGCTTCGGCAGTTCTTC
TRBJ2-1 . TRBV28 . CASSLSGLGEQFF TGTGCCAGCAGTTTATCAGGGCTCGGTGAGCAGTTCTTC
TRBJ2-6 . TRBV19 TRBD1 CASSMGTGPPSGANVLTF TGTGCCAGTAGTATGGGGACAGGGCCTCCCTCTGGGGCCAACGTCCTGACTTTC
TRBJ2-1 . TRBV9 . CASSVAGEEYNEQFF TGTGCCAGCAGCGTAGCCGGAGAGGAGTACAATGAGCAGTTCTTC
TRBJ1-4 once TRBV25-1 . CASSTPQGLREKLFF TGTGCCAGCAGTACCCCCCAAGGGCTGAGGGAAAAACTGTTTTTT
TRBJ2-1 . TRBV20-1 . CSPKVHEQFF TGCAGTCCCAAGGTACATGAGCAGTTCTTC
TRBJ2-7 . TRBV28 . CASSFYSGLLYEQYF TGTGCCAGCAGTTTCTACAGCGGGTTACTCTACGAGCAGTACTTC
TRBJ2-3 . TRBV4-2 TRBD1 CASSHGTVVDTQYF TGTGCCAGCAGCCATGGGACAGTGGTGGATACGCAGTATTTT
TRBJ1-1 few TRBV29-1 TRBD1 CSARTGLNAEAFF TGCAGCGCCCGGACAGGGCTTAACGCTGAAGCTTTCTTT